This is a list of T cell receptor beta chains from one sample in a study of CD8+CD57+ T cells in acquired aplastic anemia. TCRdb re-derived calls from the reads in MiXCR, one entry per CDR3 protein. The sample consists of 150,000 to 200,000 distinct CDR3 sequences, roughly 50% of them appearing once. Sequences were obtained from sorted CD4+, CD8+, or CD8+CD57+ T cells (not recorded which) from PBMCs. The receptor source for this set is a human donor with aplastic anemia. CDR3s leave out the opening cysteine and the closing phenylalanine or tryptophan.

len,j_gene,v_gene,CDR3aa
12,TRBJ2-2,TRBV19,ARSTGGYTGELF
13,TRBJ2-5,TRBV14,ASSQLAGLGETQY
15,TRBJ2-7,TRBV7-2,ASSPTRTSGGAYEQY
14,TRBJ2-7,TRBV20-1,SARTGQSGDPYEQY
12,TRBJ1-2,TRBV5-8,ASGLAPGGYGYT
10,TRBJ2-1,TRBV24-1,ATSDPGTGQF
12,TRBJ2-7,TRBV6-2/TRBV6-3,ASTAGGLRYEQY
13,TRBJ1-1,TRBV10-2,ASSERGLANTEAF
13,TRBJ1-1,TRBV7-2,ASSLFPASNTEAF
10,TRBJ2-3,TRBV29-1,SVGLGADTQY
13,TRBJ1-2,TRBV19,ASSIMRGGDYGYT
13,TRBJ1-1,TRBV25-1,ASSEGGKGNTEAF
12,TRBJ2-1,TRBV29-1,SGDRARSYNEQF
10,TRBJ2-7,TRBV15,ATSRDGYEQY
9,TRBJ1-2,TRBV14,ASSQGHGYT
11,TRBJ1-1,TRBV20-1,SANGQGRSEAF